The 31 T cell receptor beta chains in this list originate from one sample, sequenced in a study of T cells after yellow fever vaccination. One entry per CDR3 protein, called by TCRdb with MiXCR from the 5' RACE reads. The sample contains 200,000 to 300,000 distinct CDR3 sequences, less than 9% of which appear only once. Sample: CD4+ T cells sorted from PBMCs, taken 15 days after the yellow fever booster vaccination. The receptors originated from a man aged 25 to 45 who received the YFV17D yellow fever vaccine.

As regards this clonotype: Sequence at one end of the junction differs from germline and may be a read error. V is TRBV20-1 and J is TRBJ2-3; 7 bases are a match to TRBD1. The CDR3 covers 14 residues. Germline V gene lookup returns CDR1 DFQATT and CDR2 SNEGSKA (reference sequence). This CDR3 reads CSASAPSGTDTKYF. CDR3 DNA: TGCAGTGCTAGTGCTCCTAGTGGGACAGATACGAAGTATTTT.

The sample holds many counts of this clonotype. This sequence joins TRBV29-1 and TRBJ1-3, with 8 positions matching TRBD1. CDR3 length: 12 amino acids. V trimming: 7 bases; J trimming: 8 bases; junction bases outside the gene matches: 7. CDR1 and CDR2 (germline): SQVTM, ANQGSEA. CDR3 sequence reads: CSGRTGPDTIYF. The CDR3 DNA reads TGCAGCGGCCGGACAGGGCCGGACACCATATATTTT.

This clonotype was detected a few times. V is TRBV10-2 and J is TRBJ2-3; 9 bases align to TRBD2. CDR3 length equals 15 residues. The germline V gene encodes CDR1 WSHSY and CDR2 SAAADI. V shed 8 bases and J 0 bases; nucleotides not matched to a gene: 6. CDR3 sequence (DNA): TGCGCCAGCTGTCCTAGCGGGGTTAGCACAGATACGCAGTATTTT. It codes for CASCPSGVSTDTQYF.

The V call is TRBV3-1, the J call TRBJ2-7; maybe TRBD2 (5 bases). This CDR3 comprises 13 residues. Germline values: CDR1 LGHDT, CDR2 YNNKEL (reference sequence). The ends were cut back, 1 base at V and 4 bases at J, with 8 bases in the middle. Here the CDR3 reads CASSQASWYEQYF. In DNA form, the CDR3 reads TGTGCCAGCAGCCAAGCTAGCTGGTACGAGCAGTACTTC.

This clonotype was seen many times. CDR3 nucleotides: TGTGCCAGCAGCCGTTCTAGCGGGGCCACCATATTGGGAACCCAGTACTTC. It specifies CASSRSSGATILGTQYF. The chain is built from TRBV28 and TRBJ2-5; 9 bases are shared with TRBD2. This CDR3 is 17 amino acids long. Germline V gene data show CDR1 as MDHEN and CDR2 as SYDVKM. The V and J ends lost 6 bases and 8 bases, in that order; junction bases with no gene match: 19.

This clonotype occurred many times. The chain links TRBV20-1 to TRBJ2-7; 7 bases are shared with TRBD2. With 4 bases clipped from V and 2 bases from J, the junction kept 8 bases outside the gene matches. This CDR3 spans 14 amino acids. From germline, CDR1 is DFQATT and CDR2 SNEGSKA (reference sequence). CDR3 protein: CSAKTGRNAYEQYF. The CDR3 region has the DNA TGCAGTGCTAAGACCGGGAGGAATGCCTACGAGCAGTACTTC.

With regard to this clonotype: Given a much more abundant clone one base away, this may be a read error. V and J are TRBV6-2 or TRBV6-3 and TRBJ2-7; D assignment may be TRBD1 or TRBD2 (6 bases each). Looked up from germline, CDR1 is MNHEY and CDR2 is SVGEGT. This CDR3 comprises 16 residues. CDR3 protein: CAGSYFRGLRSYEQYF. CDR3 DNA: TGTGCCGGCAGTTACTTCCGGGGGCTGAGGTCCTACGAGCAGTACTTC.

This clonotype was detected a few times. The rearrangement links TRBV7-8 to TRBJ2-3; TRBD1 or TRBD2 may be the D gene (6 bases each). V lost 2 bases to trimming and J lost 2 bases, with 14 bases between them. Germline CDR1 reads SGHVS; CDR2 reads FQNEAQ. The CDR3 is made up of 16 amino acids. The CDR3 here is CASSLTLAGHTDTQYF. Written as DNA, the CDR3 is TGTGCCAGCAGCTTAACCCTTGCGGGACACACAGATACGCAGTATTTT. The whole variable domain, filled in from reference TRBV7-8 and TRBJ2-3, reads GAGVSQSPRYKVAKRGQDVALRCDPISGHVSLFWYQQALGQGPEFLTYFQNEAQLDKSGLPSDRFFAERPEGSVSTLKIQRTQQEDSAVYLCASSLTLAGHTDTQYFGPGTRLTVL.

This clonotype occurred many times. The chain joins TRBV7-2 to TRBJ2-3; D is uncertain. The CDR3 is 16 residues long. The germline V and J ends were trimmed by 2 bases and 5 bases, with 17 bases remaining between them. Germline CDR1 and CDR2: SGHTA and FQGNSA. The chain's CDR3 is CASSLISVRDGDTQYF. The CDR3 DNA sequence: TGTGCCAGCAGCTTAATTAGTGTTCGTGACGGAGATACGCAGTATTTT. The full variable domain, rest sourced from reference TRBV7-2 and TRBJ2-3, is GAGVSQSPSNKVTEKGKDVELRCDPISGHTALYWYRQSLGQGLEFLIYFQGNSAPDKSGLPSDRFSAERTGGSVSTLTIQRTQQEDSAVYLCASSLISVRDGDTQYFGPGTRLTVL.

This clonotype was found a few times. V gene TRBV4-3 combines with J gene TRBJ1-6; D possibly corresponds to TRBD1 (5 bases). Germline CDR1 LGHNA, CDR2 YSLEER. This CDR3 has 18 residues. V dropped 4 bases and J dropped 9 bases, with 25 bases sitting between them. CDR3 sequence: CASSLREIGAGWGSPLHF. DNA for the CDR3: TGCGCCAGCAGCCTGAGGGAGATAGGGGCCGGTTGGGGTTCACCCCTCCACTTT.

This clonotype was observed many times. The chain has TRBV29-1 and TRBJ2-5; either TRBD1 or TRBD2 may supply D (6 bases each). Trimming removed 8 bases from V and 2 bases from J, with 12 bases in between. The CDR3 sequence is 12 residues long. CDR1 is SQVTM and CDR2 is ANQGSEA in the germline V gene. The CDR3 nucleotides read TGCAGCTCCCGAGGGGGGCAAGAGACCCAGTACTTC. The encoded protein is CSSRGGQETQYF.

This chain's CDR3 is CSARDSGQVNEQYF. DNA for the CDR3: TGCAGTGCTAGAGATTCAGGACAGGTGAACGAGCAGTACTTC. This sequence joins TRBV20-1 and TRBJ2-7, with 7 nucleotides matching TRBD1. V lost 0 bases and J lost 5; bases outside the gene matches: 7. The germline V gene has CDR1 DFQATT and CDR2 SNEGSKA (reference sequence). This CDR3 has 14 amino acids.

The V gene is TRBV20-1, the J gene TRBJ2-7, with TRBD2 identical over 9 bases. CDR3 length: 14 amino acids. Germline loops: CDR1 DFQATT, CDR2 SNEGSKA (reference sequence). Trimming at V came to 4 bases and at J to 5 bases, leaving 9 bases not matched to a gene. CDR3 protein: CSAKLSGSYDEQYF. In DNA form, the CDR3 reads TGCAGTGCTAAGCTTAGCGGGAGTTACGACGAGCAGTACTTC.

In this sample, this clonotype turned up a few times. This chain joins TRBV7-8 and TRBJ2-3; TRBD2 might be the D (5 bases). In germline, CDR1 is SGHVS, CDR2 FQNEAQ. The CDR3 totals 16 residues. V lost 1 base to trimming and J lost 2 bases, with 13 bases between them. The CDR3, as DNA: TGTGCCAGCAGCTTAGAGGGAGTTGCGGTCACAGATACGCAGTATTTT. Its protein product is CASSLEGVAVTDTQYF.

Of note for this clonotype: Being one base from a much bigger clone, this may be a read error. The CDR3 is CASGLEGHLGMEQYF. CDR3 bases: TGCGCCAGCGGCCTGGAGGGTCACCTCGGTATGGAGCAGTACTTC. The chain combines TRBV5-1 with TRBJ2-7; D is perhaps TRBD2 (6 bases). Germline V gene sequence: CDR1 SGHRS, CDR2 YFSETQ. The CDR3 extends over 15 amino acids. Trimming removed 7 bases from V and 7 bases from J, with 24 bases in between.

This clonotype was picked up a small number of times. This sequence joins TRBV5-6 and TRBJ2-2; 9 nucleotides agree with TRBD1. The CDR3 covers 15 residues. J lost 5 bases, V lost 2 bases, and 4 bases had no gene match. CDR1 is SGHDT, CDR2 YYEEEE, per germline. Written as DNA, the CDR3 is TGTGCCAGCAGCTTACAGGGGGCGAGGACCGGGGAGCTGTTTTTT. Translating it yields CASSLQGARTGELFF. The full variable domain, rest sourced from reference TRBV5-6 and TRBJ2-2, is DAGVTQSPTHLIKTRGQQVTLRCSPKSGHDTVSWYQQALGQGPQFIFQYYEEEERQRGNFPDRFSGHQFPNYSSELNVNALLLGDSALYLCASSLQGARTGELFFGEGSRLTVL.

This clonotype was counted ten times or more. The chain carries TRBV28 and TRBJ2-7, with D maybe TRBD1 (6 bases). The germline gives CDR1 MDHEN, CDR2 SYDVKM. The CDR3 runs to 15 residues. Trimming took 4 bases from V and 2 from J, leaving 15 bases between them. CDR3 DNA sequence: TGTGCCAGCAGTTCTCCCCCGGGACATCCCTACGAGCAGTACTTC. This encodes CASSSPPGHPYEQYF.

The sample holds a few counts of this clonotype. The V and J genes are TRBV5-5 and TRBJ1-2, with 7 bases matching TRBD1. The CDR3 sequence is 14 residues long. V trimming: 4 bases; J trimming: 4 bases; junction bases outside the gene matches: 7. The germline gives CDR1 SGHKS, CDR2 YYEKEE (reference sequence). The CDR3 protein is CASSRDSGIYGYTF. CDR3 DNA: TGTGCCAGCAGCCGGGACAGTGGGATCTATGGCTACACCTTC.

This clonotype was detected only a few times. The rearrangement joins TRBV5-1 to TRBJ1-4; the D gene is possibly TRBD1 (5 bases). This CDR3 contains 14 residues. Trimming took off 4 bases at V and 3 bases at J, with 10 bases between the two ends. Germline V lookup: CDR1 SGHRS, CDR2 YFSETQ. This CDR3 reads CASSNGASNEKLFF. The CDR3 bases are TGCGCCAGCAGCAACGGGGCTTCTAATGAAAAACTGTTTTTT.

The gene calls are TRBV7-8 and TRBJ2-7, with D hard to call. The V and J ends lost 8 bases and 3 bases respectively, with 20 bases between them. The CDR3 consists of 15 residues. CDR1 is SGHVS, CDR2 FQNEAQ, per germline. In DNA, the CDR3 is TGTGCCAGCCGTTGGGATCTAGGGCAGAACTACGAGCAGTACTTC. Translating gives CASRWDLGQNYEQYF. Full variable domain (rest looked up from reference TRBV7-8 and TRBJ2-7): GAGVSQSPRYKVAKRGQDVALRCDPISGHVSLFWYQQALGQGPEFLTYFQNEAQLDKSGLPSDRFFAERPEGSVSTLKIQRTQQEDSAVYLCASRWDLGQNYEQYFGPGTRLTVT.

About this clonotype itself: One end of the junction fails to match germline, which may point to a read error. The rearrangement uses TRBV24-1 and TRBJ2-1; 12 nucleotides agree with TRBD2. This CDR3 is built from 18 residues. The germline V gene encodes CDR1 KGHDR and CDR2 SFDVKD. CDR3 sequence (DNA): TGTGCCGCCAGTGACGCTAGCGGGAGGGATATCGCCTCCAATGAGCAGTTCTTC. This encodes CAASDASGRDIASNEQFF.

This clonotype was picked up a small number of times. The V and J genes are TRBV20-1 and TRBJ2-7; D possibly corresponds to TRBD2 (5 bases). The CDR3 length is 13 residues. The V and J ends lost 3 bases and 4 bases respectively, with 13 bases between them. Germline V CDR1 and CDR2: DFQATT, SNEGSKA (reference sequence). CDR3: CSASPPPGYEQYF. CDR3 bases: TGCAGTGCTAGCCCCCCGCCGGGGTACGAGCAGTACTTC.

There are a few counts of this clonotype. J is TRBJ1-1 and V is TRBV6-2 or TRBV6-3; TRBD1 matches 10 bases. J was trimmed by 5 bases and V by 10 bases; bases with no gene match: 10. Germline lookup yields CDR1 MNHEY and CDR2 SVGEGT. The CDR3 contains 14 residues. This CDR3 reads CATRGQGRRTEAFF. CDR3 in DNA: TGTGCCACCAGGGGACAGGGGAGGAGAACTGAAGCTTTCTTT.

There are a few counts of this clonotype. The chain employs TRBV12-3 or TRBV12-4 and TRBJ1-3, with D uncertain. CDR3 length equals 16 residues. Trimming cost V 3 bases and J 7 bases, with 19 bases left between them. DNA for the CDR3: TGTGCCAGCAGTTTGGCGTCTGGCTCGAGTGTCAACACCATATATTTT. It translates to CASSLASGSSVNTIYF.

This clonotype was counted at least ten times. V and J are TRBV18 and TRBJ2-7; 9 nucleotides match TRBD2. The CDR3 runs 15 residues. Trimming cost V 2 bases and J 7 bases; bases outside gene matches: 9. CDR1 and CDR2 from the germline V gene are KGHSH and LQKENI. DNA of the CDR3: TGTGCCAGCTCACCATCGAGCGGGAGGTCAGGGGAGCAGTACTTC. Its translation is CASSPSSGRSGEQYF.

The table lists this clonotype with a few counts. The chain is built from TRBV7-2 and TRBJ2-1; 14 bases map to TRBD2. The CDR3 covers 14 residues. Germline V gene sequence: CDR1 SGHTA, CDR2 FQGNSA. Trimming removed 10 bases from V and 10 bases from J; junction bases left unmatched: 9. This CDR3 reads CATLTSGRAGEQFF. The CDR3 DNA is TGTGCCACCCTGACTAGCGGGAGGGCCGGGGAGCAGTTCTTC. The full variable domain, in which reference TRBV7-2 and TRBJ2-1 provide the parts outside the CDR3, is GAGVSQSPSNKVTEKGKDVELRCDPISGHTALYWYRQSLGQGLEFLIYFQGNSAPDKSGLPSDRFSAERTGGSVSTLTIQRTQQEDSAVYLCATLTSGRAGEQFFGPGTRLTVL.

There are a few counts of this clonotype. The rearrangement joins TRBV14 to TRBJ2-7; TRBD2 might be the D (5 bases). Germline V gene lookup returns CDR1 SGHDN and CDR2 FVKESK. V lost 9 bases and J 0 bases, leaving 12 bases between the germline ends. The CDR3 sequence is 13 residues long. The CDR3 here is CASSVRVSYEQYF. CDR3 in DNA: TGTGCCAGTAGCGTTCGGGTCTCCTACGAGCAGTACTTC.

This clonotype was detected many times. The V call is TRBV18, the J call TRBJ1-2, with 9 bases identical to TRBD1. The CDR3 length is 14 residues. V trimming: 3 bases; J trimming: 2 bases; junction bases outside the gene matches: 1. Germline values: CDR1 KGHSH, CDR2 LQKENI. CDR3 sequence (DNA): TGTGCCAGCTCACCGGGACAGGGAAACTATGGCTACACCTTC. Translating it yields CASSPGQGNYGYTF.

The V and J genes are TRBV19 and TRBJ2-7; possible D gene TRBD1, 6 bases. Between the trimmed V and J ends, which lost 4 bases and 2 bases, there was a span of 9 bases. Per germline, CDR1 LNHDA and CDR2 SQIVND (reference sequence). The CDR3 totals 13 residues. The CDR3 nucleotides read TGTGCCAGTAGTAATGGACAGACCTACGAGCAGTACTTC. Its protein product is CASSNGQTYEQYF.

This clonotype was picked up many times. The chain is built from TRBV7-9 and TRBJ2-7; TRBD2 aligns across 9 bases. CDR3 length: 15 amino acids. Germline values: CDR1 SEHNR, CDR2 FQNEAQ (reference sequence). The V segment lost 0 bases and the J segment 2 bases; nucleotides outside the gene matches: 2. The CDR3 is CASSLAAGGPYEQYF. Written as DNA, the CDR3 is TGTGCCAGCAGCTTAGCAGCGGGAGGCCCCTACGAGCAGTACTTC.

This clonotype was observed a handful of times. V is TRBV10-3 and J is TRBJ2-3, with D tentatively TRBD1 or TRBD2 (5 bases each). The germline V gene has CDR1 ENHRY and CDR2 SYGVKD. V was clipped by 0 bases and J by 11 bases, with 12 bases between them. This CDR3 comprises 13 residues. The CDR3 loop reads CAISESIGTGQYF. CDR3 sequence (DNA): TGTGCCATCAGTGAGTCGATCGGGACGGGGCAGTATTTT.